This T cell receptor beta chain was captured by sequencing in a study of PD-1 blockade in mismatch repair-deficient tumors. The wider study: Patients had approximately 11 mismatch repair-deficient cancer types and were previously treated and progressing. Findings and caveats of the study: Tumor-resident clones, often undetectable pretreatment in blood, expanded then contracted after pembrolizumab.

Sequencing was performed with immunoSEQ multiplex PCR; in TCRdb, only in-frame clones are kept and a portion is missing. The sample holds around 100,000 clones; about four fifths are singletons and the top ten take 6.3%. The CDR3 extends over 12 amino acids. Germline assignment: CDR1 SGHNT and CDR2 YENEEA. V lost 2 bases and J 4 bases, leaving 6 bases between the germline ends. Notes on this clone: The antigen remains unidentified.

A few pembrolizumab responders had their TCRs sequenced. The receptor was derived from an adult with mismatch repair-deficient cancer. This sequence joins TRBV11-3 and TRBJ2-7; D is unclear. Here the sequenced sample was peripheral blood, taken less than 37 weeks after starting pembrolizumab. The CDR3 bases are TGTGCCAGCAGCTTAATAGAATACGAGCAGTACTTC. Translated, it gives CASSLIEYEQYF.